This T cell receptor beta chain was captured by sequencing in a study of molecular identifiers for immune sequencing clone quantification. Broader study findings: Among effectors, clones above 20 RNA copies held over 97% of molecules; among naive cells, under 1%.

Sorting selected naive CD8 T cells with a CD8+CD4-CCR7+CD45RA+ phenotype. TCRdb reprocessed the PCR reads with MiXCR, giving one entry per CDR3 protein. The data contain hundreds of thousands of distinct CDR3 sequences, about 25% of them seen just once; the ten biggest clones take up approximately 0.75%. Losses at the gene ends were 8 bases for V and 2 bases for J; bases not matched to a gene: 7. The germline V gene encodes CDR1 LNHDA and CDR2 SQIVND (reference sequence). The CDR3 loop spans 14 amino acids. In the case of this clonotype: Its target is unknown.

The sample comprised naive CD8+ T cells from blood, with Jurkat cell RNA spiked in. Subset of the sample: FACS-sorted CD8+CD4-CCR7+CD45RA+ naive T cells. The receptor's source is a human donor in good health. Some libraries in this study had Jurkat cell RNA spiked in. This chain joins TRBV19 and TRBJ2-7; 9 positions match TRBD2. The DNA of the CDR3 is TGTGCCAGTCAATGGGCTAGCGGGACCTACGAGCAGTACTTC. Translated: CASQWASGTYEQYF.